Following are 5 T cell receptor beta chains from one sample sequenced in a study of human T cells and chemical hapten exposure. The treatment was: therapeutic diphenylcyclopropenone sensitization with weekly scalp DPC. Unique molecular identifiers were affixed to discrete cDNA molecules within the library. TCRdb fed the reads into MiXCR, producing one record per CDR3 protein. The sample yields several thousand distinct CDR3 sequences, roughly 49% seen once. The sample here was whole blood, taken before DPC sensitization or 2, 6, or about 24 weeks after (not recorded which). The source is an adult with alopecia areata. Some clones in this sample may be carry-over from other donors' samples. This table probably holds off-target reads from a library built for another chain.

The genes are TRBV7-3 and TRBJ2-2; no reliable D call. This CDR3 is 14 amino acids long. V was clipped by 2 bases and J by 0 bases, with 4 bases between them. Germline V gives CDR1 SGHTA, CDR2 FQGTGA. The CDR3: CASSLLSNTGELFF. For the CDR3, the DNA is TGTGCCAGCAGCTTACTGTCGAACACCGGGGAGCTGTTTTTT.

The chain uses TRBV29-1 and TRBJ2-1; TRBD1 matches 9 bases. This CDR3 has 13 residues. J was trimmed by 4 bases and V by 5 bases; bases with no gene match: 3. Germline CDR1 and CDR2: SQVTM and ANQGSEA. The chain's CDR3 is CSVTGTGYNEQFF. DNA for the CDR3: TGCAGCGTTACCGGGACAGGGTACAATGAGCAGTTCTTC.

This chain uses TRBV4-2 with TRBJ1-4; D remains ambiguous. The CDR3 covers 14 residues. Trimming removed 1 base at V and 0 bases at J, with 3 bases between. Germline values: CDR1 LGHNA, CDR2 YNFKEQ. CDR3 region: CASSQGATNEKLFF. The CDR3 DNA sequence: TGTGCCAGCAGCCAAGGAGCAACTAATGAAAAACTGTTTTTT.

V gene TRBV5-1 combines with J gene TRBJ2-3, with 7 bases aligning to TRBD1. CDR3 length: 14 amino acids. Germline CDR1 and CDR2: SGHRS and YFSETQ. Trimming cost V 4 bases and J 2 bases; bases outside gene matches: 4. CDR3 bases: TGCGCCAGCAGCCGACAGGGTAACACAGATACGCAGTATTTT. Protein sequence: CASSRQGNTDTQYF.

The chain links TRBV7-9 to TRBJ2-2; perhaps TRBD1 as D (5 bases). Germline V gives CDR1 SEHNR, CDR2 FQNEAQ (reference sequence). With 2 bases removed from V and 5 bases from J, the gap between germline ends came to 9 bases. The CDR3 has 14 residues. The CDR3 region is CASSLTGMTGELFF. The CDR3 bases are TGTGCCAGCAGCTTAACAGGAATGACCGGGGAGCTGTTTTTT.